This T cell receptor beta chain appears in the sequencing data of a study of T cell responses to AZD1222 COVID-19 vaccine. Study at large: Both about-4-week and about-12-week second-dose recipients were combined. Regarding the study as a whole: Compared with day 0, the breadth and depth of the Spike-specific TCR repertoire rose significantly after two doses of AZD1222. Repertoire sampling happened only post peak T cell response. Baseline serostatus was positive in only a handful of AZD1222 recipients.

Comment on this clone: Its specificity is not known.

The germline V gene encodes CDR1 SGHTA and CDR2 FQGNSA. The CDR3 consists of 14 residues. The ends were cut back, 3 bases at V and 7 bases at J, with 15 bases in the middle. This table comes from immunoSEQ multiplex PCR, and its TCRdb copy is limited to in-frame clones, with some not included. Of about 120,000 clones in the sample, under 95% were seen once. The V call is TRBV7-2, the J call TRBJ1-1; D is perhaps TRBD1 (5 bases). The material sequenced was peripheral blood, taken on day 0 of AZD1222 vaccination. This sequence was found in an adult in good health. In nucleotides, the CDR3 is TGTGCCAGCAGCTTCGGGACCTGGGGAGGTGAAGCTTTCTTT. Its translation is CASSFGTWGGEAFF. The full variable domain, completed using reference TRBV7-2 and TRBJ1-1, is GAGVSQSPSNKVTEKGKDVELRCDPISGHTALYWYRQSLGQGLEFLIYFQGNSAPDKSGLPSDRFSAERTGGSVSTLTIQRTQQEDSAVYLCASSFGTWGGEAFFGQGTRLTVV.